This is a list of T cell receptor beta chains from one sample in a study of response to subunit inactivated influenza vaccine. TCRdb itself ran the RT-PCR reads through MiXCR, one entry per CDR3 protein. The data contain a few hundred thousand distinct CDR3 sequences, roughly 10% of them singletons. In addition, the sample was reused for a study of T cells expressing NK-cell markers.

Sequenced material: PBMCs from blood, taken on the day of vaccination. These TCRs come from a man aged 50-59 years who received an inactivated influenza vaccine. CDR3s include the opening cysteine and the closing phenylalanine or tryptophan. D genes are given only for firm matches. Expanded clones get a size class; other rows say once, few or many, or leave the size out.

CDR3nt	CDR3aa	v_gene	j_gene	d_gene	abundance	len
TGTGCCACCCCGTCAAAGGCAGGTCCTATCTCTGGGGCCAACGTCCTGACTTTC	CATPSKAGPISGANVLTF	TRBV12-3/TRBV12-4	TRBJ2-6	-	-	18
TGTGCCAGCAGCTCCGGACAGGGGATAGATGGCTACACCTTC	CASSSGQGIDGYTF	TRBV7-9	TRBJ1-2	TRBD1	few	14
TGTGCCATCGGGGCTAGTAACGAGCAGTACTTC	CAIGASNEQYF	TRBV10-3	TRBJ2-7	-	-	11
TGTGCCACCGGTCGCGCGCGGGGTTTGTTAATTGGAGGTTCACCCCTCCACTTT	CATGRARGLLIGGSPLHF	TRBV28	TRBJ1-6	-	many	18
TGTGCCAGCAGCTTAGAAAAGAGACACCGGGCCAACGTCCTGACTTTC	CASSLEKRHRANVLTF	TRBV11-2	TRBJ2-6	-	-	16
TGTGCCAGCGTTGCGGAAAGCTATGGCTACACCTTC	CASVAESYGYTF	TRBV15	TRBJ1-2	-	few	12
TGTGCCAGCAGCCAACCCGAACGGGGTACTGAAGCTTTCTTT	CASSQPERGTEAFF	TRBV7-9	TRBJ1-1	-	-	14
TGCAGTGCTAGAGACCTTAGCGGGGGGGCTCTAAATGAGCAGTTCTTC	CSARDLSGGALNEQFF	TRBV20-1	TRBJ2-1	TRBD2	-	16
TGTGCCAGCGCATTGACAGGGAGATTCTATGGCTACACCTTC	CASALTGRFYGYTF	TRBV12-3/TRBV12-4	TRBJ1-2	TRBD1	-	14
TGCAGTGCCCTCAATAGCGGGAGTTACAATGAGCAGTTCTTC	CSALNSGSYNEQFF	TRBV20-1	TRBJ2-1	TRBD2	few	14
TGTGCCTGGAGACCCCCTTTAGGAGGGGAGGGCTACGAGCAGTACTTC	CAWRPPLGGEGYEQYF	TRBV30	TRBJ2-7	TRBD2	few	16
TGTGCCAGCAGCTTAGGTGGGTCAGTCCACGAGCAGTACTTC	CASSLGGSVHEQYF	TRBV13	TRBJ2-7	-	-	14
TGTGCCAGCAGTTTAGCGAGGGGGGGACTAGCGGGTCTCTACGAGCAGTACTTC	CASSLARGGLAGLYEQYF	TRBV12-3/TRBV12-4	TRBJ2-7	TRBD2	-	18
TGTGCCAGCAGTTACCGGGGGTGGTCGTTCTACAATGAGCAGTTCTTC	CASSYRGWSFYNEQFF	TRBV6-2/TRBV6-3	TRBJ2-1	-	-	16
TGTGCCTGGACAGGAAATAATTCACCCCTCCACTTT	CAWTGNNSPLHF	TRBV30	TRBJ1-6	-	few	12
TGTGCCAGCAGTTTCCAGGGGTCTCGCACAGATACGCAGTATTTT	CASSFQGSRTDTQYF	TRBV12-3/TRBV12-4	TRBJ2-3	-	few	15
TGTGCCAGCAGGTCAGGGGCGTCCTACGAGCAGTACTTC	CASRSGASYEQYF	TRBV28	TRBJ2-7	-	-	13
TGTGCCAGCAGTTACAGGTGGGAGGGAGATACGCAGTATTTT	CASSYRWEGDTQYF	TRBV6-5	TRBJ2-3	TRBD2	few	14
TGTGCCAGCAGTACGGGATTCAATCAGCCCCAGCATTTT	CASSTGFNQPQHF	TRBV6-1	TRBJ1-5	-	-	13
TGTGCCAGCAGCCCCGACCCGGGACGGCAAGGCGAGCAGTACTTC	CASSPDPGRQGEQYF	TRBV7-2	TRBJ2-7	-	once	15
TGTGCCAGCAGCTCAAGCCCCGGGCAGGGGCTCATGAACACTGAAGCTTTCTTT	CASSSSPGQGLMNTEAFF	TRBV7-8	TRBJ1-1	-	few	18
TGTGCCAGCAGCACACCCGCCGGGGTTCAGCAGTTCTTC	CASSTPAGVQQFF	TRBV7-9	TRBJ2-1	-	few	13
TGTGCCATCAGTGAAGGAGGGACTAGCGGTTACAATGAGCAGTTCTTC	CAISEGGTSGYNEQFF	TRBV10-3	TRBJ2-1	TRBD2	-	16
TGCGCCAGCAGCTTGGACGCACGGTCCTACGAGCAGTACTTC	CASSLDARSYEQYF	TRBV5-1	TRBJ2-7	-	many	14
TGTGCCAGCAGTTACTCGTTACCTAGCGGGGGTTACGAGCAGTACTTC	CASSYSLPSGGYEQYF	TRBV6-2/TRBV6-3	TRBJ2-7	TRBD2	few	16
TGTGCCAGCTCACCTACACGTACCAGCGGGATGGAAGATACGCAGTATTTT	CASSPTRTSGMEDTQYF	TRBV18	TRBJ2-3	TRBD2	-	17
TGTGCCAGCAGCTTAACACTAGCGGGAGATACGCAGTATTTT	CASSLTLAGDTQYF	TRBV7-3	TRBJ2-3	TRBD2	few	14
TGTGCCAGCAGTTTAAATTCGGCAGCCGCGCAGCTCATCTTCTATGGCTACACCTTC	CASSLNSAAAQLIFYGYTF	TRBV27	TRBJ1-2	-	few	19
TGTGCCATCAGTGACCTGAACACCGGGGAGCTGTTTTTT	CAISDLNTGELFF	TRBV10-3	TRBJ2-2	-	-	13
TGCGCCAGCAGCTTGGATGGGGTTTCACCCCTCCACTTT	CASSLDGVSPLHF	TRBV5-1	TRBJ1-6	-	-	13
TGCAGTGCTAGATCCAGCGGACCACCCTACGAGCAGTACTTC	CSARSSGPPYEQYF	TRBV20-1	TRBJ2-7	-	-	14